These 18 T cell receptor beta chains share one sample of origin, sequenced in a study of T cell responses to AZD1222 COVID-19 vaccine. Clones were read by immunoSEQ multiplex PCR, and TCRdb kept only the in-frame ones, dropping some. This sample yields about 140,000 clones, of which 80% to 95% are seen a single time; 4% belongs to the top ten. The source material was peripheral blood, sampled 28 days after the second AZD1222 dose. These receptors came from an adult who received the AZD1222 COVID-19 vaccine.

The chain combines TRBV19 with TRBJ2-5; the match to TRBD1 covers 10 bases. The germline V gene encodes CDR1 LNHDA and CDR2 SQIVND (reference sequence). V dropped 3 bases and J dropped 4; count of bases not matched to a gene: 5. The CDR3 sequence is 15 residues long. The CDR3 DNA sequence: TGTGCCAGTAGTATTGGGACAGGGGTCTCAGAGACCCAGTACTTC. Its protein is CASSIGTGVSETQYF.

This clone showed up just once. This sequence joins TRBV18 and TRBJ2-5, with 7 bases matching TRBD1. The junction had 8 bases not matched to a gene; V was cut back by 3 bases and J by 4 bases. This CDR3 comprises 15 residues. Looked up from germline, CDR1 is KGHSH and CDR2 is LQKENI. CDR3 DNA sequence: TGTGCCAGCTCACCCCAAACAGGGGCGGGAGAGACCCAGTACTTC. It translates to CASSPQTGAGETQYF.

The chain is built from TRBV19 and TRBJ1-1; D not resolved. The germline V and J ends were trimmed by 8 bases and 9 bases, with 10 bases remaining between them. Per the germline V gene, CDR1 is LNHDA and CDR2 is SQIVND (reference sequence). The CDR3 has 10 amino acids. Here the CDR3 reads CASGFGKAFF. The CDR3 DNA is TGTGCCAGTGGGTTTGGTAAAGCTTTCTTT.

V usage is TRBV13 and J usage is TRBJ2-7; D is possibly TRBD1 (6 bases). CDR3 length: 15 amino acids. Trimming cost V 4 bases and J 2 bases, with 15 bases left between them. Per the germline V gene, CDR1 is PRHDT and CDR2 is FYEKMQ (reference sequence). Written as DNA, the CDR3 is TGTGCCAGCAGCTCCTGGGGGACACAACCCTACGAGCAGTACTTC. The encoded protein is CASSSWGTQPYEQYF.

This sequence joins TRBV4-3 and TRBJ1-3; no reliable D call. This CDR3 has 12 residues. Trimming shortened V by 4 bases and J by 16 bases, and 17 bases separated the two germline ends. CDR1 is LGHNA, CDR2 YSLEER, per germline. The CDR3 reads CASSPRRVRKYF. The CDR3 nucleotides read TGCGCCAGCAGCCCGAGGAGGGTCCGTAAGTATTTT.

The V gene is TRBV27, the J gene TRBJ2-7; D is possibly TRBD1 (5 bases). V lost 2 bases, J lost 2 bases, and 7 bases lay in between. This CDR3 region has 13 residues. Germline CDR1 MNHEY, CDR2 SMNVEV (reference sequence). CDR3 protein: CASSLTDTYEQYF. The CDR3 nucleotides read TGTGCCAGCAGTTTAACGGACACCTACGAGCAGTACTTC.

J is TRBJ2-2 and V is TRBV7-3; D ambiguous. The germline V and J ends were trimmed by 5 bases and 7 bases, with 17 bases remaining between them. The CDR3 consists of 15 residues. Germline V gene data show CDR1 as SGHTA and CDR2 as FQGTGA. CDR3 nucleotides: TGTGCCAGCAGCCCAAGTGGGCCTACGGACGGGGAGCTGTTTTTT. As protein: CASSPSGPTDGELFF.

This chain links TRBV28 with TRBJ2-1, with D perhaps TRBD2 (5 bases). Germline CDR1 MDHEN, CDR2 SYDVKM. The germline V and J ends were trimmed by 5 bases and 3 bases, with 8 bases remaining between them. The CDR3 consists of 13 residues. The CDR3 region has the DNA TGTGCCAGCAGTCGGACTTACTACAATGAGCAGTTCTTC. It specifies CASSRTYYNEQFF. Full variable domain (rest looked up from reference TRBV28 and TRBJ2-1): DVKVTQSSRYLVKRTGEKVFLECVQDMDHENMFWYRQDPGLGLRLIYFSYDVKMKEKGDIPEGYSVSREKKERFSLILESASTNQTSMYLCASSRTYYNEQFFGPGTRLTVL.

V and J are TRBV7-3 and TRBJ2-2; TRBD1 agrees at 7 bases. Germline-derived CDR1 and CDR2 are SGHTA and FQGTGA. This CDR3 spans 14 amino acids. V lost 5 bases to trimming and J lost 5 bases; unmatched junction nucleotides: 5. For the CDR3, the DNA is TGTGCCAGCAGCCCTACAGGGGCGACCGGGGAGCTGTTTTTT. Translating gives CASSPTGATGELFF.

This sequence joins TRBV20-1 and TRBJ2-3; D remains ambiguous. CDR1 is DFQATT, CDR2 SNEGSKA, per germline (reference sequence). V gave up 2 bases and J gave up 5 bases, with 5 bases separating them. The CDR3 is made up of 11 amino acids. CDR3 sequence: CSARSGDTQYF. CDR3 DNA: TGCAGTGCTAGATCAGGAGATACGCAGTATTTT.

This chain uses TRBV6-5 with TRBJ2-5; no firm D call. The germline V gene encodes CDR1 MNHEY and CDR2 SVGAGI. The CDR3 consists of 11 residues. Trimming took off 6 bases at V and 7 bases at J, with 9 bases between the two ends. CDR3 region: CASSRKGTQYF. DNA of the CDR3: TGTGCCAGCAGCCGAAAAGGGACCCAGTACTTC.

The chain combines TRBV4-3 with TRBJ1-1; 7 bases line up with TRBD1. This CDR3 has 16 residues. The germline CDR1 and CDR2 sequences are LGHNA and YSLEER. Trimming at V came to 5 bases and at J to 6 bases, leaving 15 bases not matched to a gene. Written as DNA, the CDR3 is TGCGCCAGCAGCTCAGGGGGGGGGTTGTATTGGGCTGAAGCTTTCTTT. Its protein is CASSSGGGLYWAEAFF.

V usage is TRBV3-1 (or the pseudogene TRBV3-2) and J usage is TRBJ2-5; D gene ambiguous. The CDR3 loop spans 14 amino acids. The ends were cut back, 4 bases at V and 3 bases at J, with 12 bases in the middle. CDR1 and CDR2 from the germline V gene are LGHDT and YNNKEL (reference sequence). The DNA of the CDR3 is TGTGCCAGCAGCCGAGTGGAGAAGGAAGAGACCCAGTACTTC. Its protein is CASSRVEKEETQYF.

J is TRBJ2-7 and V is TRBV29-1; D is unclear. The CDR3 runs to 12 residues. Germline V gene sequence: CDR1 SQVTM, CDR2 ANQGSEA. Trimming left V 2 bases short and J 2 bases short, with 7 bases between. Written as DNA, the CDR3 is TGCAGCGTTGAATTACAAGCCTACGAGCAGTACTTC. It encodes CSVELQAYEQYF.

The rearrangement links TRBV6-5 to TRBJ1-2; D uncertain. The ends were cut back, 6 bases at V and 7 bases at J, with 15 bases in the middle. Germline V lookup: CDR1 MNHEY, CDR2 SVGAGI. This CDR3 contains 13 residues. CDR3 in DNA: TGTGCCAGCAGGGGATTTTGGACCCTTGGCTACACCTTC. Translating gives CASRGFWTLGYTF.

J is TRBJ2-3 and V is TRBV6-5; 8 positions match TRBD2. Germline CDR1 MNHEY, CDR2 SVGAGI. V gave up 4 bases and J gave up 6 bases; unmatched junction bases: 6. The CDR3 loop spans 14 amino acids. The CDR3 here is CASSSSSGRDTQYF. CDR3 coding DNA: TGTGCCAGCAGTTCTTCTAGCGGGCGGGATACGCAGTATTTT.

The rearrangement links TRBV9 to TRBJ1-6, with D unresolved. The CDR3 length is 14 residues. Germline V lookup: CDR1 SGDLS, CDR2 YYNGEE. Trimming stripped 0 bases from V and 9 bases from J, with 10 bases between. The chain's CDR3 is CASSVDGLRSPLHF. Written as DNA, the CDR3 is TGTGCCAGCAGCGTAGACGGTCTACGTTCACCCCTCCACTTT.

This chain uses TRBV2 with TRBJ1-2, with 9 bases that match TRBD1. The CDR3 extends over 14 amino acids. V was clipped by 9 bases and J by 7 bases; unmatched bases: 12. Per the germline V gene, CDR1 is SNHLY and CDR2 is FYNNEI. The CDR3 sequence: CARRRTGAKGGYTF. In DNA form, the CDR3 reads TGTGCCAGGAGGAGGACAGGGGCGAAGGGTGGCTACACCTTC.